The 32 T cell receptor beta chains presented below share a single source sample, sequenced in a study of blood T cells in healthy people across ages. Alongside a J-beta primer mix, a sample-barcoded 5' primer served in a second PCR lasting roughly 6 to 11 cycles. Via MiXCR, TCRdb re-called the 5' RACE reads, giving one row per CDR3 protein. This sample has roughly 1.6 million distinct CDR3 sequences, with about 35% found just once. Sequencing was performed on blood. The receptors originated from a woman aged 25-40 years in good health.

The V and J genes are TRBV3-1 and TRBJ2-7, with TRBD2 matching 13 bases. Germline trimming cut 4 bases from V and 9 bases from J; bases unmatched to any gene: 15. CDR1 and CDR2 from the germline V gene are LGHDT and YNNKEL (reference sequence). This CDR3 is 17 amino acids long. The CDR3 region is CASSPYSGLAGEPGQYF. The CDR3 bases are TGTGCCAGCAGCCCCTACTCAGGACTAGCGGGGGAACCGGGGCAGTACTTC.

V is TRBV20-1 and J is TRBJ2-7; 11 positions agree with TRBD2. The end of the DNA is better explained by TRBJ2-5, so the J call may be wrong. Germline lookup yields CDR1 DFQATT and CDR2 SNEGSKA (reference sequence). The CDR3 is made up of 15 amino acids. Here the CDR3 reads CSTVSLAGGGETQYF. CDR3 in DNA: TGCAGTACTGTATCCTTAGCGGGGGGGGGAGAGACCCAGTACTTC.

The chain employs TRBV3-1 and TRBJ2-7; 12 bases are shared with TRBD2. The germline V gene has CDR1 LGHDT and CDR2 YNNKEL (reference sequence). V gave up 4 bases and J gave up 5 bases; unmatched junction bases: 6. CDR3 size: 15 residues. As DNA, the CDR3 is TGTGCCAGCAGCCTCAGACTAGCGGGAGCAAACGAGCAGTACTTC. This codes for CASSLRLAGANEQYF.

The CDR3 region has the DNA TGCAGTGCTAGAGGGCCCCAACTCACAGATACGCAGTATTTT. Translated, it gives CSARGPQLTDTQYF. The chain uses TRBV20-1 and TRBJ2-3; no definite D call. Germline V lookup: CDR1 DFQATT, CDR2 SNEGSKA (reference sequence). This CDR3 is built from 14 residues. The V gene lost 1 base and the J gene lost 2 bases, with 10 bases spanning the gap.

This clonotype came up a few times. For the CDR3, the DNA is TGTGCCACCAGCAGAGACAGGCCTGGGGCTGAAGCTTTCTTT. Protein: CATSRDRPGAEAFF. The chain couples TRBV15 to TRBJ1-1; D not certain. Germline V gene lookup returns CDR1 LNHNV and CDR2 YYDKDF (reference sequence). V was trimmed by 0 bases and J by 6 bases, leaving 11 bases between them. There are 14 residues in the CDR3. The whole variable domain, remainder taken from reference TRBV15 and TRBJ1-1, is DAMVIQNPRYQVTQFGKPVTLSCSQTLNHNVMYWYQQKSSQAPKLLFHYYDKDFNNEADTPDNFQSRRPNTSFCFLDIRSPGLGDTAMYLCATSRDRPGAEAFFGQGTRLTVV.

V is TRBV5-4 and J is TRBJ2-5; TRBD1 or TRBD2 may be the D gene (5 bases each). V lost 4 bases to trimming and J lost 5 bases, with 15 bases between them. The CDR3 has 14 residues. Germline V gene data show CDR1 as SGHNT and CDR2 as YYREEE (reference sequence). Written as DNA, the CDR3 is TGTGCCAGCAGCCCGGACTCCTGGGGGGAGACCCAGTACTTC. It is translated as CASSPDSWGETQYF.

This sequence joins TRBV12-3 or TRBV12-4 and TRBJ2-6; TRBD1 might be the D (5 bases). This CDR3 is built from 15 residues. Trimming shortened V by 5 bases and J by 0 bases, and 8 bases separated the two germline ends. The DNA for the CDR3 is TGTGCCAGCAGTGACAGCGCCTCTGGGGCCAACGTCCTGACTTTC. Its translation is CASSDSASGANVLTF.

The chain employs TRBV20-1 and TRBJ2-2; D may be TRBD2 (5 bases). V was clipped by 1 base and J by 4 bases, with 7 bases between them. The CDR3 is made up of 13 amino acids. Germline V gene lookup returns CDR1 DFQATT and CDR2 SNEGSKA (reference sequence). The CDR3 loop is CSARAGSTGELFF. For the CDR3, the DNA is TGCAGTGCTAGAGCGGGGAGCACCGGGGAGCTGTTTTTT.

Details on this clonotype: A read error is possible here, since a much larger clone lies one base away. J is TRBJ2-4 and V is TRBV20-1; D might be TRBD2 (5 bases). The J call is in doubt because the DNA end fits TRBJ2-7 better. The CDR3 totals 13 residues. CDR1 DFQATT and CDR2 SNEGSKA come from the germline V gene (reference sequence). The CDR3 DNA reads TGCAGTGCTAGCCGGGATAACCGATGCGAGCAGTACTTC. Translated: CSASRDNRCEQYF.

The rearrangement joins TRBV27 to TRBJ2-7; D unclear. Per germline, CDR1 MNHEY and CDR2 SMNVEV (reference sequence). V was cut by 8 bases and J by 2 bases, with 16 bases left in between. The CDR3 sequence is 14 residues long. The CDR3 is CASALLTSPYEQYF. For the CDR3, the DNA is TGTGCCAGCGCCCTTCTAACCTCCCCCTACGAGCAGTACTTC.

This clonotype has a handful of counts. This chain connects TRBV7-8 to TRBJ2-5; D possibly corresponds to TRBD2 (7 bases). Germline V CDR1 and CDR2: SGHVS, FQNEAQ. The V end was cut by 1 base, the J end by 5 bases, with 14 bases between. There are 15 residues in the CDR3. The CDR3 coding sequence is TGTGCCAGCAGCTTAGGATTCGGCGGGGGCGAGACCCAGTACTTC. Protein: CASSLGFGGGETQYF.

The chain has TRBV6-1 and TRBJ2-5; 7 bases agree with TRBD1. The end of the DNA aligns better with TRBJ2-7, so the J call may be wrong. This CDR3 is built from 14 residues. CDR1 and CDR2 from the germline V gene are MNHNS and SASEGT. CDR3 nucleotides: TGTGCCAGCAGAGGTACAGGGGAATTCTCCGAGCAGTACTTC. Its translation: CASRGTGEFSEQYF.

This clonotype came up many times. This CDR3 reads CATGRDGLSEQYF. The CDR3 nucleotides read TGTGCCACTGGACGGGACGGCCTCTCCGAGCAGTACTTC. The rearrangement joins TRBV27 to TRBJ2-7, with D perhaps assigned TRBD1 or TRBD2 (5 bases each). CDR1 and CDR2 from the germline V gene are MNHEY and SMNVEV (reference sequence). The CDR3 loop spans 13 amino acids. Trimming pared 10 bases from V and 6 bases from J, leaving 19 bases between.

This clonotype was detected a few times. For the CDR3, the DNA is TGCGCCAGCAGCTGGGCGGGGGGTCGCACAGATACGCAGTATTTT. Its translation: CASSWAGGRTDTQYF. The V gene is TRBV5-1, the J gene TRBJ2-3; 8 positions match TRBD2. This CDR3 spans 15 amino acids. Germline CDR1 is SGHRS and CDR2 is YFSETQ. Germline trimming cut 3 bases from V and 1 base from J; bases unmatched to any gene: 4.

This clonotype turned up a few times. V and J are TRBV6-6 and TRBJ1-1, with D possibly being TRBD1 (6 bases). The V gene's germline CDR1 is MNHNY and CDR2 SVGAGI (reference sequence). The CDR3 runs 14 residues. Between the trimmed V and J ends, which lost 7 bases and 0 bases, there was a span of 12 bases. The CDR3 nucleotides read TGTGCCAGCATCCCAGGGGAAATGAACACTGAAGCTTTCTTT. Translating gives CASIPGEMNTEAFF.

This clonotype was seen a handful of times. The chain has TRBV7-9 and TRBJ2-1, with 8 bases aligning to TRBD2. CDR1 is SEHNR, CDR2 FQNEAQ, per germline (reference sequence). After removal of 4 bases from V and 15 bases from J, the junction contained 20 bases not matched to a gene. This CDR3 has 16 amino acids. Here the CDR3 DNA reads TGTGCCAGCAGCTCCGGGACTAGTGGGAGCAGGGACCTGAGGTTCTTC. This sequence encodes CASSSGTSGSRDLRFF.

This clonotype was seen at least ten times. CDR3 DNA sequence: TGCGCCAGCAGCCCGACGGGGTTGGGCAACGAGCAGTACTTC. Protein: CASSPTGLGNEQYF. The rearrangement uses TRBV4-1 and TRBJ2-7; D possibly corresponds to TRBD2 (5 bases). Germline loops: CDR1 MGHRA, CDR2 YSYEKL. V was shortened by 4 bases and J by 5 bases, with 15 bases between the two germline ends. The CDR3 totals 14 residues.

CDR3: CASSGRDRSFDTQYF. Here the CDR3 DNA reads TGTGCCAGCAGTGGCCGGGACAGAAGCTTTGATACGCAGTATTTT. The chain combines TRBV28 with TRBJ2-3; TRBD1 matches at 7 bases. The CDR3 has 15 residues. CDR1 is MDHEN, CDR2 SYDVKM, per germline. V gave up 5 bases and J gave up 6 bases; unmatched junction bases: 11.

For this clonotype: The junction departs from the called germline gene at one end, perhaps through a read error. The rearrangement links TRBV6-1 to TRBJ2-5; D is uncertain. The germline gives CDR1 MNHNS, CDR2 SASEGT. CDR3 length: 15 amino acids. The CDR3 bases are TGTACCAGCAGTGACGAAAATGTCCCGGCGGAGACCCAGTACTTC. Translation: CTSSDENVPAETQYF.

This chain links TRBV7-9 with TRBJ2-7; a weak D match, TRBD1 (6 bases). With the DNA end fitting TRBJ2-5 better, the J assignment may be wrong. Germline CDR1 is SEHNR and CDR2 is FQNEAQ (reference sequence). The CDR3 is made up of 18 amino acids. This CDR3 is CASSLAQDSNAKWETQYF. CDR3 sequence (DNA): TGTGCCAGCAGCTTAGCCCAGGACAGCAACGCTAAATGGGAGACCCAGTACTTC.

This chain links TRBV5-5 with TRBJ1-2, with a weak D call TRBD1 (6 bases). CDR3 length: 13 amino acids. Germline CDR1 SGHKS, CDR2 YYEKEE (reference sequence). The V end was cut by 4 bases, the J end by 6 bases, with 13 bases between. CDR3 in DNA: TGTGCCAGCAGCCGAGGGGGGCCACATGGCTACACCTTC. Translating gives CASSRGGPHGYTF.

The V and J genes are TRBV3-1 and TRBJ2-1; a weak D match, TRBD2 (6 bases). V was trimmed by 7 bases and J by 8 bases, leaving 21 bases between them. Germline V gene data show CDR1 as LGHDT and CDR2 as YNNKEL (reference sequence). This CDR3 region has 15 residues. The CDR3 loop reads CASTPGLAILDEQFF. CDR3 DNA sequence: TGTGCCAGCACCCCAGGGCTAGCGATCCTCGATGAGCAGTTCTTC.

This clonotype showed up many times. The gene calls are TRBV20-1 and TRBJ2-1; 12 positions match TRBD2. V dropped 0 bases and J dropped 3; count of bases not matched to a gene: 6. This CDR3 spans 17 amino acids. From germline, CDR1 is DFQATT and CDR2 SNEGSKA (reference sequence). CDR3 loop: CSARDPTSGRIYNEQFF. The CDR3 nucleotides read TGCAGTGCTAGAGACCCAACTAGCGGGAGGATCTACAATGAGCAGTTCTTC.

With respect to this clonotype: Given a far larger clone just one base away, this is likely a sequencing read error. Written as DNA, the CDR3 is TGTGCCGGCAGCTCCACGGAGACCCAGTACTTC. Amino acid sequence: CAGSSTETQYF. The chain couples TRBV7-2 to TRBJ2-5, with D hard to call. There are 11 residues in the CDR3. Germline values: CDR1 SGHTA, CDR2 FQGNSA.

On this clonotype itself: Germline is not matched at one junction end, which may reflect a read error. The V call is TRBV7-2, the J call TRBJ2-5, with D perhaps TRBD1 or TRBD2 (5 bases each). The germline V gene has CDR1 SGHTA and CDR2 FQGNSA. The CDR3 length is 13 residues. The CDR3 protein is CASGLENLGAQYF. CDR3 coding DNA: TGTGCCAGCGGCTTAGAAAACTTGGGGGCCCAGTACTTC. The full variable domain, completed using reference TRBV7-2 and TRBJ2-5, is GAGVSQSPSNKVTEKGKDVELRCDPISGHTALYWYRQSLGQGLEFLIYFQGNSAPDKSGLPSDRFSAERTGGSVSTLTIQRTQQEDSAVYLCASGLENLGAQYFGPGTRLLVL.

At least ten counts were recorded for this clonotype. CDR3 region: CSVVRGSPYEQYF. CDR3 sequence (DNA): TGCAGCGTTGTTCGGGGAAGCCCCTACGAGCAGTACTTC. The V gene is TRBV29-1, the J gene TRBJ2-7; D may be TRBD2 (5 bases). The CDR3 is 13 amino acids. Germline V CDR1 and CDR2: SQVTM, ANQGSEA. V was trimmed by 4 bases and J by 2 bases, leaving 12 bases between them.

V usage is TRBV7-2 and J usage is TRBJ2-3, with 11 bases identical to TRBD2. The CDR3 consists of 15 residues. CDR1 and CDR2 from the germline V gene are SGHTA and FQGNSA. V was clipped by 8 bases and J by 7 bases; unmatched bases: 11. The CDR3 coding sequence is TGTGCCAGCGCCCCAGTAGCGGGGGGGCCGAATACGCAGTATTTT. Its translation: CASAPVAGGPNTQYF.

This clonotype was observed a handful of times. The gene calls are TRBV5-1 and TRBJ2-5; D perhaps matches TRBD2 (5 bases). V was pared by 4 bases and J by 5 bases, with 15 bases between. Germline V gene data show CDR1 as SGHRS and CDR2 as YFSETQ. There are 14 residues in the CDR3. The CDR3 is CASSPEVTGETQYF. Here the CDR3 DNA reads TGCGCCAGCAGCCCCGAAGTAACGGGGGAGACCCAGTACTTC.

In this sample, this clonotype turned up many times. The genes are TRBV7-2 and TRBJ2-1, with unresolved D. Germline CDR1 and CDR2: SGHTA and FQGNSA. The V end lost 5 bases, the J end lost 1 base, and 12 bases lay between the germline ends. The CDR3 runs 15 residues. As DNA, the CDR3 is TGTGCCAGCAGCCCCTGGACCCGTTCCTACAATGAGCAGTTCTTC. Translation: CASSPWTRSYNEQFF.

This chain joins TRBV5-8 and TRBJ1-2; D gene uncertain. Looked up from germline, CDR1 is SGHTS and CDR2 is YDEGEE. This CDR3 comprises 13 residues. V shed 2 bases and J shed 2 bases, with 7 bases lying between them. CDR3: CASSLPVNYGYTF. Written as DNA, the CDR3 is TGTGCCAGCAGCTTACCGGTAAACTATGGCTACACCTTC.

The chain employs TRBV6-6 and TRBJ2-5; D unclear. The end of the DNA fits TRBJ2-7 better, so the J call may be wrong. Per the germline V gene, CDR1 is MNHNY and CDR2 is SVGAGI (reference sequence). The CDR3 totals 13 residues. CDR3 sequence: CASSYSMVYEQYF. CDR3 in DNA: TGTGCCAGCAGTTACTCGATGGTCTACGAGCAGTACTTC.

The sample holds one count of this clonotype. The J gene is TRBJ1-1, the V gene TRBV29-1, with TRBD1 matching over 8 bases. V lost 3 bases, J lost 1 base, and 4 bases stayed unmatched. This CDR3 is 14 amino acids long. Germline CDR1 reads SQVTM; CDR2 reads ANQGSEA. The CDR3 reads CSVEFGTGNTEAFF. Written as DNA, the CDR3 is TGCAGCGTTGAGTTCGGGACAGGGAACACTGAAGCTTTCTTT. The full variable domain, in which reference TRBV29-1 and TRBJ1-1 provide the parts outside the CDR3, is SAVISQKPSRDICQRGTSLTIQCQVDSQVTMMFWYRQQPGQSLTLIATANQGSEATYESGFVIDKFPISRPNLTFSTLTVSNMSPEDSSIYLCSVEFGTGNTEAFFGQGTRLTVV.